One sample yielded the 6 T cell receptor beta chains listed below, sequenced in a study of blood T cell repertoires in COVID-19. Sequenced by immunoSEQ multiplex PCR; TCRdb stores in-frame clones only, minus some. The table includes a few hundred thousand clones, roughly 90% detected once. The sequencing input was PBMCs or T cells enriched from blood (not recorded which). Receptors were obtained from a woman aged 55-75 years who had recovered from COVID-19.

DNA of the CDR3: TGTGCCAGCACCGGGACAGGACAGAACACTGAAGCTTTCTTT. Translated: CASTGTGQNTEAFF. The rearrangement uses TRBV28 and TRBJ1-1; TRBD1 matches 8 bases. Trimming took 7 bases from V and 1 from J; bases not matched to a gene: 5. In germline, CDR1 is MDHEN, CDR2 SYDVKM. The CDR3 runs to 14 residues.

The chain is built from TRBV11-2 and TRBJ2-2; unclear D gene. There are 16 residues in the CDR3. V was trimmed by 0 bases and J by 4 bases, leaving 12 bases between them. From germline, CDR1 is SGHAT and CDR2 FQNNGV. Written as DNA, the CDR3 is TGTGCCAGCAGCTTAGATGGCCGTCGGAGCACCGGGGAGCTGTTTTTT. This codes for CASSLDGRRSTGELFF. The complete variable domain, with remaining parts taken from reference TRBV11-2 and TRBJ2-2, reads EAGVAQSPRYKIIEKRQSVAFWCNPISGHATLYWYQQILGQGPKLLIQFQNNGVVDDSQLPKDRFSAERLKGVDSTLKIQPAKLEDSAVYLCASSLDGRRSTGELFFGEGSRLTVL.

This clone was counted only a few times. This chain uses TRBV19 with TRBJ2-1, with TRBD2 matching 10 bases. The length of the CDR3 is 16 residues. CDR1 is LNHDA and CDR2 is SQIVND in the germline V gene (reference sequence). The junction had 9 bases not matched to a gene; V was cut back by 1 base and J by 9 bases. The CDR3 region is CASSIASGRALGEQFF. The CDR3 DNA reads TGTGCCAGTAGTATAGCAAGCGGGAGGGCCCTAGGTGAGCAGTTCTTC.

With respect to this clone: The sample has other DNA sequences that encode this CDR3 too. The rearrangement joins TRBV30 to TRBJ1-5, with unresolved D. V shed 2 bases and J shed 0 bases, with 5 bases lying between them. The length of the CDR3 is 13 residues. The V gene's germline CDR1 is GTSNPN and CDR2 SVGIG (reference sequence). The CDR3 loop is CAWSQDSNQPQHF. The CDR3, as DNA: TGTGCCTGGAGTCAGGATAGCAATCAGCCCCAGCATTTT.

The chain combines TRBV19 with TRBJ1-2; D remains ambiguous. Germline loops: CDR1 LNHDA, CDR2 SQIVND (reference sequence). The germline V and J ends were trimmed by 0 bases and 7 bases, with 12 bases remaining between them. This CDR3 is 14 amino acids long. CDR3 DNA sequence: TGTGCCAGTAGTATAGATCTGGGCGGGGTTGGCTACACCTTC. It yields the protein CASSIDLGGVGYTF.

In nucleotides, the CDR3 is TGTGCCAGCAGTGGGGACCGGGACAGGGACCCCTCCGGCTATAATTCACCCCTCCACTTT. Translating gives CASSGDRDRDPSGYNSPLHF. The rearrangement uses TRBV2 and TRBJ1-6, with TRBD1 identical over 9 bases. J gave up 3 bases and V 4 bases, and 16 bases lay outside the gene matches. Germline-derived CDR1 and CDR2 are SNHLY and FYNNEI. This CDR3 has 20 residues.